This TCR beta chain came from a study of regulatory T cells in long-lasting Graves disease. Whole-study context: The study enrolled newly diagnosed Graves' patients on antithyroid drugs under 3 months. Regarding the study as a whole: Persistent cases favored TRBV28, TRBJ1-2 and TRBJ2-5. Having only a small sample size may have limited accuracy.

The CDR3 covers 14 residues. CDR1 is SGHRS and CDR2 is YFSETQ in the germline V gene. V lost 2 bases and J 3 bases, leaving 12 bases between the germline ends. Time point described: newly diagnosed GD, antithyroid drugs for less than 3 months. The authors made the TCR library using RNA they extracted from PBMCs. Graves' disease diagnoses followed American Thyroid Association guidelines. Building of the TCR beta libraries involved iRepertoire HTBI primers and Arm-PCR of CDR3 regions. TCRdb redid the calling of the multiplex PCR reads with MiXCR, one entry per CDR3 protein. The data hold a few hundred thousand distinct CDR3 sequences, with roughly 14% observed a single time. Worth noting for this clonotype: Its antigen is currently unknown.

The same sample was also used in a study of T cells in Graves' hyperthyroidism and ophthalmopathy.

This specimen consisted of peripheral blood mononuclear cells (PBMCs), obtained at new diagnosis, from a patient treated with antithyroid drugs. This clonotype was obtained from a man under 40 with Graves disease. This rearrangement joins TRBV5-1 to TRBJ2-7; D call uncertain. Written as DNA, the CDR3 is TGCGCCAGCAGCTTAGAAATTGGGATCTACGAGCAGTACTTC. This translates into CASSLEIGIYEQYF.